Presented here are 23 T cell receptor beta chains from one specimen sequenced in a study of blood T cell repertoires in COVID-19. Measured with immunoSEQ multiplex PCR; TCRdb has only the in-frame clones, and not every one. The sample holds 150,000 to 200,000 clones, roughly nine tenths seen once. The specimen was peripheral blood. These receptor sequences come from a man aged 40-50 years with acute or convalescent COVID-19.

This clone showed up just once. The chain recombines TRBV6-1 with TRBJ2-7, with D possibly TRBD2 on 6 matching bases. This CDR3 has 16 amino acids. The germline V and J ends were trimmed by 2 bases and 1 base, with 15 bases remaining between them. The germline V gene encodes CDR1 MNHNS and CDR2 SASEGT. The chain's CDR3 is CASSESSGVWSYEQYF. The CDR3 bases are TGTGCCAGCAGTGAAAGCTCGGGGGTTTGGTCCTACGAGCAGTACTTC.

The CDR3 sequence: CASSYGTAKNNYGYTF. The CDR3 DNA sequence: TGTGCCAGCAGTTACGGGACAGCCAAAAATAACTATGGCTACACCTTC. V and J are TRBV6-6 and TRBJ1-2; the match to TRBD1 covers 7 bases. CDR1 is MNHNY and CDR2 is SVGAGI in the germline V gene (reference sequence). The CDR3 totals 16 residues. V shed 2 bases and J 1 base; nucleotides not matched to a gene: 7.

The chain is built from TRBV3-1 (or the pseudogene TRBV3-2) and TRBJ2-1; 8 nucleotides agree with TRBD1. Germline values: CDR1 LGHDT, CDR2 YNNKEL (reference sequence). The CDR3 extends over 15 amino acids. V lost 4 bases and J lost 2; bases outside the gene matches: 4. CDR3 in DNA: TGTGCCAGCAGCCCTTCGGACAGGGCCTACAATGAGCAGTTCTTC. Protein sequence: CASSPSDRAYNEQFF.

This rearrangement joins TRBV27 to TRBJ1-1; the D gene is possibly TRBD1 (5 bases). This CDR3 has 14 amino acids. The germline V and J ends were trimmed by 4 bases and 0 bases, with 9 bases remaining between them. Germline CDR1 MNHEY, CDR2 SMNVEV (reference sequence). The CDR3 is CASSSGTLNTEAFF. The CDR3 DNA follows: TGTGCCAGCAGTTCCGGGACTTTGAACACTGAAGCTTTCTTT.

The chain carries TRBV6-4 and TRBJ2-1; 10 bases agree with TRBD2. The CDR3 runs to 16 residues. The junction had 4 bases not matched to a gene; V was cut back by 5 bases and J by 0 bases. Germline loops: CDR1 MRHNA, CDR2 SNTAGT. CDR3 residues: CASSSPSGSSYNEQFF. The CDR3 DNA reads as TGTGCCAGCAGTTCCCCTAGCGGGAGCTCCTACAATGAGCAGTTCTTC.

The chain recombines TRBV7-2 with TRBJ2-1; D remains ambiguous. The CDR3 loop spans 16 amino acids. Trimming cost V 1 base and J 4 bases, with 14 bases left between them. In germline, CDR1 is SGHTA, CDR2 FQGNSA. CDR3 loop: CASSLVRASKYNEQFF. The DNA for the CDR3 is TGTGCCAGCAGCTTAGTGCGAGCCTCGAAATACAATGAGCAGTTCTTC.

This chain joins TRBV6-5 and TRBJ1-3, with a tentative D call TRBD1 (5 bases). The CDR3 has 13 residues. Trimming took off 7 bases at V and 1 base at J, with 8 bases between the two ends. Germline V gives CDR1 MNHEY, CDR2 SVGAGI. The CDR3 bases are TGTGCCAGCAAGGGGCGGTCTGGAAACACCATATATTTT. Its translation is CASKGRSGNTIYF.

This clone was observed once. DNA for the CDR3: TGCGCCAGCAGCCGGACCGGAGACAGGCTCCAAGAGACCCAGTACTTC. It specifies CASSRTGDRLQETQYF. The rearrangement uses TRBV4-3 and TRBJ2-5; maybe TRBD1 (6 bases). Trimming took 4 bases from V and 1 from J, leaving 16 bases between them. The CDR3 runs to 16 residues. The germline V gene encodes CDR1 LGHNA and CDR2 YSLEER.

This clone was counted once. The chain combines TRBV4-2 with TRBJ1-4; D is undetermined. The CDR3 extends over 10 amino acids. The V and J ends lost 7 bases and 8 bases respectively, with 5 bases between them. Germline V lookup: CDR1 LGHNA, CDR2 YNFKEQ. The CDR3 nucleotides are TGTGCCAGCAAATCAGAAAAACTGTTTTTT. Amino acid sequence: CASKSEKLFF.

This chain links TRBV6-4 with TRBJ2-2, with 11 bases aligning to TRBD1. V lost 5 bases to trimming and J lost 3 bases; unmatched junction nucleotides: 5. The CDR3 runs to 16 residues. Germline CDR1 reads MRHNA; CDR2 reads SNTAGT. In nucleotides, the CDR3 is TGTGCCAGCAGTCTGGGACAGGGGGACGACACCGGGGAGCTGTTTTTT. Translating gives CASSLGQGDDTGELFF.

The genes are TRBV28 and TRBJ1-2; 7 nucleotides agree with TRBD1. Germline V gives CDR1 MDHEN, CDR2 SYDVKM. J was trimmed by 7 bases and V by 5 bases; bases with no gene match: 16. CDR3 length: 16 residues. CDR3: CASSGGGQDPSAGYTF. The CDR3 DNA sequence: TGTGCCAGCAGTGGGGGAGGACAGGACCCATCCGCTGGCTACACCTTC.

The chain combines TRBV5-1 with TRBJ2-3; tentatively, D is TRBD1 (5 bases). Trimming took off 0 bases at V and 0 bases at J, with 8 bases between the two ends. The germline V gene has CDR1 SGHRS and CDR2 YFSETQ. This CDR3 has 15 amino acids. The CDR3 is CASSLEQASTDTQYF. DNA for the CDR3: TGCGCCAGCAGCTTGGAACAGGCGAGCACAGATACGCAGTATTTT.

Here the CDR3 DNA reads TGTGCCAGCAGCTGGGACAGGACAAATCAGCCCCAGCATTTT. This gives the protein CASSWDRTNQPQHF. This rearrangement joins TRBV7-2 to TRBJ1-5, with 8 bases aligning to TRBD1. CDR3 length: 14 residues. Germline V gene sequence: CDR1 SGHTA, CDR2 FQGNSA. The V segment lost 4 bases and the J segment 4 bases; nucleotides outside the gene matches: 3.

This chain links TRBV5-5 with TRBJ1-1, with D possibly matching TRBD1 (6 bases). Germline CDR1 reads SGHKS; CDR2 reads YYEKEE (reference sequence). Trimming took off 0 bases at V and 0 bases at J, with 9 bases between the two ends. The CDR3 contains 15 residues. The CDR3 region is CASSLAGTLNTEAFF. As DNA, the CDR3 is TGTGCCAGCAGCTTGGCCGGGACACTGAACACTGAAGCTTTCTTT.

The chain is built from TRBV3-1 (or the pseudogene TRBV3-2) and TRBJ2-7; 12 bases are a match to TRBD2. This CDR3 is built from 16 residues. Germline V gene sequence: CDR1 LGHDT, CDR2 YNNKEL (reference sequence). Trimming cost V 0 bases and J 6 bases; bases outside gene matches: 6. CDR3 residues: CASSQEMTSGGPEQYF. The CDR3 bases are TGTGCCAGCAGCCAAGAGATGACTAGCGGGGGACCCGAGCAGTACTTC.

The chain links TRBV7-9 to TRBJ2-1; 7 bases map to TRBD1. This CDR3 is built from 15 residues. CDR1 is SEHNR and CDR2 is FQNEAQ in the germline V gene (reference sequence). Trimming cost V 3 bases and J 4 bases; bases outside gene matches: 6. CDR3 in DNA: TGTGCCAGCAGCTTCGACAGGGTTGGTTACAATGAGCAGTTCTTC. This translates into CASSFDRVGYNEQFF.

This chain links TRBV5-6 with TRBJ1-6; D ambiguous. The CDR3 extends over 16 amino acids. The germline V gene encodes CDR1 SGHDT and CDR2 YYEEEE. V was pared by 6 bases and J by 0 bases, with 13 bases between. This CDR3 reads CASTRERSSYNSPLHF. CDR3 coding DNA: TGTGCCAGCACCCGGGAGCGAAGCTCCTATAATTCACCCCTCCACTTT.

This clone was observed once. The rearrangement uses TRBV2 and TRBJ2-7; TRBD1 agrees at 9 bases. CDR1 is SNHLY, CDR2 FYNNEI, per germline. The CDR3 is 17 amino acids. The ends lost 7 bases at V and 3 bases at J; junction bases unmatched: 16. In DNA form, the CDR3 reads TGTGCCAGCAATAGGGACAGGGCCTCAGTCTCACTCTACGAGCAGTACTTC. Protein sequence: CASNRDRASVSLYEQYF.

On this clone itself: The same CDR3 arises from other DNA sequences in this sample as well. This rearrangement joins TRBV12-3 or TRBV12-4 to TRBJ1-2; TRBD1 matches at 7 bases. This CDR3 has 13 amino acids. J lost 7 bases, V lost 1 base, and 3 bases had no gene match. CDR3 bases: TGTGCCAGCAGTTTAGGTCAGGGGGGTGGCTACACCTTC. Translation gives CASSLGQGGGYTF.

The count of this clone is one. V gene TRBV7-2 combines with J gene TRBJ2-2; TRBD2 agrees at 16 bases. V lost 5 bases to trimming and J lost 3 bases; unmatched junction nucleotides: 6. There are 18 residues in the CDR3. Germline assignment: CDR1 SGHTA and CDR2 FQGNSA. The CDR3 loop reads CASSQGLAGGPDTGELFF. The CDR3 coding sequence is TGTGCCAGCAGCCAGGGACTAGCGGGGGGGCCTGACACCGGGGAGCTGTTTTTT. Looking up the rest from reference TRBV7-2 and TRBJ2-2 gives the full variable domain: GAGVSQSPSNKVTEKGKDVELRCDPISGHTALYWYRQSLGQGLEFLIYFQGNSAPDKSGLPSDRFSAERTGGSVSTLTIQRTQQEDSAVYLCASSQGLAGGPDTGELFFGEGSRLTVL.

The chain couples TRBV27 to TRBJ1-5, with D perhaps matching TRBD1 (6 bases). Germline CDR1 reads MNHEY; CDR2 reads SMNVEV (reference sequence). The CDR3 contains 14 residues. V lost 3 bases to trimming and J lost 4 bases, with 10 bases between them. In nucleotides, the CDR3 is TGTGCCAGCAGTTTTAGCAGGGGAAATCAGCCCCAGCATTTT. This codes for CASSFSRGNQPQHF.

This clone was observed once. A read error may produce the germline difference seen at one junction end. This chain uses TRBV2 with TRBJ2-7; D unresolved. Germline loops: CDR1 SNHLY, CDR2 FYNNEI. The CDR3 consists of 12 residues. CDR3 residues: CASTAGSRRTDF. In DNA form, the CDR3 reads TGTGCCAGCACCGCCGGGTCCAGACGTACGGACTTC.

This rearrangement joins TRBV4-3 to TRBJ1-1; weak D call: TRBD1 (6 bases). V lost 4 bases and J 1 base, leaving 13 bases between the germline ends. This CDR3 is 15 amino acids long. Germline V gene data show CDR1 as LGHNA and CDR2 as YSLEER. In DNA form, the CDR3 reads TGCGCCAGCAGCCCACGGGGGGCTGGGAACACTGAAGCTTTCTTT. Translation gives CASSPRGAGNTEAFF.